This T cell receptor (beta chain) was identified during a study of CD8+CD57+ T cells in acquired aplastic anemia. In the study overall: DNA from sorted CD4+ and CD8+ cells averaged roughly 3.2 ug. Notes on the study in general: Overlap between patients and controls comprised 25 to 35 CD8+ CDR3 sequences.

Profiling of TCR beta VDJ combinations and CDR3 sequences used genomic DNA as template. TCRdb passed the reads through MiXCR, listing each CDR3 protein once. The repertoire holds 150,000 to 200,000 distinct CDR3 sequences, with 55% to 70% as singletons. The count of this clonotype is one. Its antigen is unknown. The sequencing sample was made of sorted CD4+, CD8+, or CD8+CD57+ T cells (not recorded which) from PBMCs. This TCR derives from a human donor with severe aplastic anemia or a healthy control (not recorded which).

The CDR3 protein is CASSVTGEVIDEQYF. The CDR3 DNA follows: TGTGCCAGCAGCGTCACAGGGGAAGTAATCGACGAGCAGTACTTC. This sequence joins TRBV9 and TRBJ2-7, with TRBD1 identical over 7 bases. The germline CDR1 and CDR2 sequences are SGDLS and YYNGEE. This CDR3 is 15 amino acids long. V shed 2 bases, J shed 5 bases, and the junction held 10 bases outside the gene matches.